The T cell receptor beta chain described here comes from a study of cytomegalovirus exposure and HLA in healthy donors. Across the study: Within the Caucasian-associated ancestry cluster were more than 75% of the roughly 380 genotyped donors.

Germline CDR1 is MNHEY and CDR2 is SMNVEV (reference sequence). The V and J ends lost 0 bases and 1 base, in that order; junction bases with no gene match: 7. This CDR3 comprises 17 residues. The study ran its PCR with 60 Vbeta and 13 Jbeta primers. Per the study methods: In a later analysis, some 80 million unique TCR beta chains included roughly 11 million shared by two or more donors. The repertoire was sequenced with immunoSEQ multiplex PCR; TCRdb's copy has only in-frame clones and lacks some. That table gives V, J and clone size, and the DNA gave D and trimming. The sample holds about 170,000 clones, 70% to 80% seen once. Note on this clone: Its antigen is unknown.

Study-level findings and limits: As a later analysis showed, a missense DCLRE1C variant was linked to trimming of TCR beta V- and J-genes. Judged likely to be a sequencing artifact was a cluster of highly shared sequence variants.

This chain connects TRBV27 to TRBJ2-5, with TRBD1 identical over 8 bases. Sequenced sample: PBMCs. The TCR comes from a woman aged 25 to 45 in good health and CMV-seropositive. In DNA form, the CDR3 reads TGTGCCAGCAGTTTATCGCAGTCAGGGGGCCTCCAAGAGACCCAGTACTTC. Translating it yields CASSLSQSGGLQETQYF.